This TCR beta chain was recorded in a study of blood T cell repertoires in COVID-19. Study-wide background: Samples representing acute and convalescent COVID-19 were sourced from the United States, Italy and Spain. T cells, B-cell-depleted T cells, or PBMCs supplied cDNA or gDNA.

The assay was immunoSEQ multiplex PCR, and TCRdb's table has in-frame clones only and misses some. Among approximately 53,000 clones listed, around four fifths were seen once. The TCR was taken from a woman in her forties or fifties with acute COVID-19. Specimen: PBMCs or T cells enriched from blood (not recorded which).

The CDR3: CASSLDTPPNYGYTF. CDR3 DNA: TGTGCCAGCTCGCTGGACACTCCTCCTAACTATGGCTACACCTTC. The chain has TRBV18 and TRBJ1-2; D is perhaps TRBD1 (5 bases). The ends were cut back, 6 bases at V and 0 bases at J, with 14 bases in the middle. From germline, CDR1 is KGHSH and CDR2 LQKENI. The CDR3 is 15 amino acids.